This T cell receptor (beta chain) was sequenced in a study of T cell repertoires in cytomegalovirus infection. Overall study: Indicated by public TCR beta signatures were CMV infection and matching HLA type.

TCRdb itself ran the reads through MiXCR, one entry per CDR3 protein. The sample comprises about 920,000 distinct CDR3 sequences, roughly 31% of which are singletons, and roughly 13% rests with the top ten. Germline CDR1 MGHRA, CDR2 YSYEKL. This CDR3 contains 14 residues. About this clonotype: Antigen unknown. A junction end diverges from the germline sequence, so it may reflect a read error.

This chain joins TRBV4-1 and TRBJ1-5; no clear D. Sequenced material: cultured CD8+ T cells from PBMCs, taken from culture after CMV antigen stimulation. The origin of this receptor is a human donor in good health (CMV status not recorded). Some clones in this sample may be carry-over from other donors' samples. CDR3 nucleotides: TGCGCCAGCAACCAAGATTGGGGAGATCAGCCCCAGCATTTT. The encoded protein is CASNQDWGDQPQHF.